These 23 T cell receptor beta chains came from one sample sequenced in a study of beta chain features in type 1 diabetes. Points from the study as a whole: TCRB CDR3 length was moderately but significantly reduced in all four CD4+ subsets of Type 1 diabetes patients.

Their cognate antigens are unknown. What was sequenced were expressed TCRB transcripts, since all of the isolated RNA had been reverse transcribed. This table comes from immunoSEQ multiplex PCR, and its TCRdb copy is limited to in-frame clones, with some not included. The sample has approximately 250,000 clones, 16% seen once. Sequencing was done on a sample of naive CD4+ T cells from blood. The source of these receptors is a man between 25 and 39 years old with type 1 diabetes.

There are a few counts of this clone. The chain recombines TRBV29-1 with TRBJ2-7, with 7 positions matching TRBD1. V lost 2 bases and J lost 3; bases outside the gene matches: 1. The CDR3 length is 12 residues. From germline, CDR1 is SQVTM and CDR2 ANQGSEA. The CDR3 here is CSVERDSYEQYF. CDR3 bases: TGCAGCGTTGAACGGGACAGCTACGAGCAGTACTTC.

This chain uses TRBV20-1 with TRBJ2-7; D is uncertain. The germline gives CDR1 DFQATT, CDR2 SNEGSKA (reference sequence). Trimming took off 2 bases at V and 2 bases at J, with 4 bases between the two ends. The CDR3 consists of 11 residues. The chain's CDR3 is CSARPAYEQYF. CDR3 bases: TGCAGTGCTAGACCCGCCTACGAGCAGTACTTC.

This clone was detected a few times. J is TRBJ2-6 and V is TRBV29-1; no firm D call. Trimming took off 3 bases at V and 0 bases at J, with 6 bases between the two ends. The CDR3 has 14 amino acids. Per germline, CDR1 SQVTM and CDR2 ANQGSEA. As DNA, the CDR3 is TGCAGCGTTGACCGTCCCTCTGGGGCCAACGTCCTGACTTTC. Residues: CSVDRPSGANVLTF.

This chain joins TRBV19 and TRBJ2-7; weak D call: TRBD2 (5 bases). The germline CDR1 and CDR2 sequences are LNHDA and SQIVND (reference sequence). Trimming pared 8 bases from V and 1 base from J, leaving 12 bases between. This CDR3 contains 13 residues. The CDR3 protein is CASRPSGSYEQYF. The CDR3 bases are TGTGCCAGTCGCCCGTCGGGGTCCTACGAGCAGTACTTC.

A few counts support this clone. J is TRBJ1-1 and V is TRBV5-1; possible D gene TRBD1, 6 bases. Germline V gives CDR1 SGHRS, CDR2 YFSETQ. Trimming stripped 3 bases from V and 4 bases from J, with 13 bases between. The CDR3 spans 14 residues. CDR3 DNA sequence: TGCGCCAGCAGCTCGGGACATCCCGGCACTGAAGCTTTCTTT. It specifies CASSSGHPGTEAFF.

A note on this clone: Within the sample, other DNA sequences also encode this same CDR3. This chain uses TRBV29-1 with TRBJ1-1; D unclear. The CDR3 is made up of 13 amino acids. V lost 6 bases, J lost 0 bases, and 11 bases lay in between. Germline V lookup: CDR1 SQVTM, CDR2 ANQGSEA. The CDR3 loop reads CSVAGVMNTEAFF. For the CDR3, the DNA is TGCAGCGTCGCCGGGGTAATGAACACTGAAGCTTTCTTT. The whole variable domain, remainder taken from reference TRBV29-1 and TRBJ1-1, is SAVISQKPSRDICQRGTSLTIQCQVDSQVTMMFWYRQQPGQSLTLIATANQGSEATYESGFVIDKFPISRPNLTFSTLTVSNMSPEDSSIYLCSVAGVMNTEAFFGQGTRLTVV.

This clone was picked up a small number of times. The chain links TRBV29-1 to TRBJ2-7; TRBD2 matches 12 bases. Per the germline V gene, CDR1 is SQVTM and CDR2 is ANQGSEA. This CDR3 contains 14 residues. The V gene end was trimmed by 7 bases and the J gene end by 5 bases; junction bases not matched to a gene: 9. The chain's CDR3 is CSGTSGIYRNEQYF. The CDR3 DNA is TGCAGCGGGACTAGCGGGATCTACCGCAACGAGCAGTACTTC.

The genes are TRBV5-6 and TRBJ1-1, with a tentative D call TRBD1 (6 bases). V lost 3 bases, J lost 0 bases, and 15 bases lay in between. The CDR3 has 16 amino acids. Germline CDR1 reads SGHDT; CDR2 reads YYEEEE. CDR3 protein: CASSSPGQAMNTEAFF. The CDR3 nucleotides read TGTGCCAGCAGCTCGCCGGGACAAGCTATGAACACTGAAGCTTTCTTT.

This rearrangement joins TRBV7-8 to TRBJ1-1, with D possibly matching TRBD1 (6 bases). Germline V gives CDR1 SGHVS, CDR2 FQNEAQ. This CDR3 has 12 amino acids. V lost 8 bases and J 7 bases, leaving 14 bases between the germline ends. The CDR3 bases are TGTGCCAGCGCACAGGGTAAGGGTGAAGCTTTCTTT. This encodes CASAQGKGEAFF.

This chain uses TRBV10-3 with TRBJ2-7; TRBD1 matches 12 bases. With V trimmed by 6 bases and J by 7 bases, 7 bases remained unmatched. The germline V gene has CDR1 ENHRY and CDR2 SYGVKD. The length of the CDR3 is 14 residues. CDR3 loop: CAISPGDRGLEQYF. The CDR3, as DNA: TGTGCCATCAGCCCGGGGGACAGGGGGCTTGAGCAGTACTTC.

The chain uses TRBV4-1 and TRBJ2-7, with TRBD2 matching over 10 bases. V lost 3 bases, J lost 6 bases, and 8 bases stayed unmatched. Germline V gene lookup returns CDR1 MGHRA and CDR2 YSYEKL. This CDR3 contains 15 residues. The CDR3 DNA reads TGCGCCAGCAGCCAGAGTGAGCTAGCGGGAGTCGAGCAGTACTTC. This codes for CASSQSELAGVEQYF.

This clone was seen a few times. The rearrangement joins TRBV29-1 to TRBJ2-1, with D possibly being TRBD2 (5 bases). Germline V gives CDR1 SQVTM, CDR2 ANQGSEA. This CDR3 region has 12 residues. V lost 2 bases and J 10 bases, leaving 12 bases between the germline ends. CDR3 sequence reads: CSVEFSVTEQFF. Written as DNA, the CDR3 is TGCAGCGTTGAATTTAGCGTAACCGAGCAGTTCTTC.

This clone has a handful of counts. V gene TRBV5-4 combines with J gene TRBJ2-1; D is possibly TRBD2 (5 bases). The CDR3 is made up of 15 amino acids. Trimming cost V 4 bases and J 8 bases, with 19 bases left between them. Germline CDR1 and CDR2: SGHNT and YYREEE (reference sequence). The CDR3 DNA reads TGTGCCAGCAGCCAAGTGTTAAGGAGGCTGGATGAGCAGTTCTTC. Its translation is CASSQVLRRLDEQFF.

This clone was counted a few times. The chain is built from TRBV30 and TRBJ2-3; TRBD1 matches 8 bases. Germline CDR1 GTSNPN, CDR2 SVGIG (reference sequence). The J segment lost 4 bases and the V segment lost 5 bases, leaving 5 bases of the junction unmatched. CDR3 size: 13 residues. The CDR3 bases are TGTGCCTGGCGGGACAGGTACCCAGATACGCAGTATTTT. Translation: CAWRDRYPDTQYF.

This clone was counted a few times. The chain is built from TRBV21-1 and TRBJ2-1; TRBD2 is the table's D call and was not checked against the DNA. TRBV21-1 is designated a pseudogene. The CDR3 sequence is 12 residues long. CDR3 DNA sequence: TGTGCCAGCAGCATTCGGACTAGCGGGAGGTTCTTC. This translates into CASSIRTSGRFF.

V is TRBV27 and J is TRBJ2-3, with D perhaps given as TRBD1 or TRBD2 (5 bases each). Germline CDR1 and CDR2: MNHEY and SMNVEV (reference sequence). V was clipped by 1 base and J by 0 bases, with 5 bases between them. This CDR3 has 14 amino acids. The CDR3 region has the DNA TGTGCCAGCAGTTTATGGGACAGCACAGATACGCAGTATTTT. Translating it yields CASSLWDSTDTQYF.

The chain joins TRBV5-4 to TRBJ2-1; the D is unclear. Germline assignment: CDR1 SGHNT and CDR2 YYREEE (reference sequence). The V and J ends lost 4 bases and 7 bases respectively, with 18 bases between them. CDR3 length equals 15 residues. CDR3 residues: CASSPKARNNNEQFF. Here the CDR3 DNA reads TGTGCCAGCAGCCCGAAGGCTAGAAATAATAATGAGCAGTTCTTC.

The CDR3 loop is CASSLARDINEQFF. The DNA of the CDR3 is TGTGCCAGCAGCTTAGCGAGGGATATCAATGAGCAGTTCTTC. This sequence joins TRBV7-9 and TRBJ2-1, with D perhaps TRBD2 (5 bases). The V end was cut by 0 bases, the J end by 6 bases, with 9 bases between. The CDR3 runs 14 residues. CDR1 and CDR2 from the germline V gene are SEHNR and FQNEAQ (reference sequence).

The chain couples TRBV20-1 to TRBJ1-1; D not resolved. Trimming stripped 4 bases from V and 11 bases from J, with 14 bases between. The CDR3 runs to 11 residues. Germline V gives CDR1 DFQATT, CDR2 SNEGSKA (reference sequence). Here the CDR3 DNA reads TGCAGTGCTATAAAGACCCCGAATGCTTTCTTT. It encodes CSAIKTPNAFF.

This sequence joins TRBV7-2 and TRBJ2-1; 9 positions match TRBD2. Germline V CDR1 and CDR2: SGHTA, FQGNSA. Trimming at V came to 0 bases and at J to 4 bases, leaving 7 bases not matched to a gene. CDR3 size: 17 residues. The CDR3 loop reads CASSLAAAGGEYNEQFF. CDR3 DNA sequence: TGTGCCAGCAGCTTAGCCGCGGCGGGAGGGGAGTACAATGAGCAGTTCTTC.

The gene calls are TRBV4-1 and TRBJ2-7; D perhaps matches TRBD2 (5 bases). There are 14 residues in the CDR3. V dropped 1 base and J dropped 3 bases, with 10 bases sitting between them. Germline CDR1 reads MGHRA; CDR2 reads YSYEKL. The CDR3 region is CASSQARELYEQYF. Here the CDR3 DNA reads TGCGCCAGCAGCCAAGCACGGGAACTCTACGAGCAGTACTTC.

This clone turned up a few times. The rearrangement uses TRBV15 and TRBJ2-3, with unresolved D. Germline CDR1 reads LNHNV; CDR2 reads YYDKDF (reference sequence). This CDR3 has 14 residues. V shed 0 bases and J shed 5 bases, with 9 bases lying between them. CDR3 amino acids: CATSRESSRDTQYF. DNA of the CDR3: TGTGCCACCAGCAGAGAGAGCAGTCGAGATACGCAGTATTTT.

A few counts support this clone. The chain employs TRBV5-1 and TRBJ2-5, with D perhaps TRBD2 (5 bases). Trimming took off 0 bases at V and 0 bases at J, with 6 bases between the two ends. The CDR3 is 14 amino acids. CDR1 and CDR2 (germline): SGHRS, YFSETQ. The DNA of the CDR3 is TGCGCCAGCAGCTTGGGGGAGTACCAAGAGACCCAGTACTTC. Amino acid sequence: CASSLGEYQETQYF.